One and the same sample provided the 24 T cell receptor beta chains below, sequenced in a study of cytomegalovirus exposure and HLA in healthy donors (dated by TCRdb to about 2017). Libraries came from the immunoSEQ multiplex PCR assay. The multiplex PCR relied on a mix of 60 forward primers for TCR Vbeta segments and 13 reverse primers for TCR Jbeta segments. The source is immuneACCESS, and TCRdb retained only in-frame sequences with V and J called. Part of the clones is not carried over; for the studies checked, unresolved V genes explain less than half of this, and the remainder is unexplained. In this sample the table shows a few hundred thousand clones, 75% to 85% of which occur a single time. The top ten clones comprise 0.3% of the sample. Sequences were obtained from PBMCs. These receptors were obtained from a girl between 2 and 10 years old in good health and CMV-seronegative.

V is TRBV27 and J is TRBJ2-5, with D perhaps matching TRBD2 (6 bases). From germline, CDR1 is MNHEY and CDR2 SMNVEV (reference sequence). CDR3 length: 15 residues. Deletions cut 1 base from V and 5 bases from J, with 14 bases between. The chain's CDR3 is CASSLFTSPGETQYF. In DNA form, the CDR3 reads TGTGCCAGCAGTTTATTCACTAGCCCCGGGGAGACCCAGTACTTC.

This clone was seen only a few times. This CDR3 reads CASSPGQHYTDTQYF. The CDR3 DNA follows: TGTGCCAGCAGCCCGGGACAGCATTACACAGATACGCAGTATTTT. The chain employs TRBV27 and TRBJ2-3, with TRBD1 matching 7 bases. The CDR3 consists of 15 residues. V shed 6 bases, J shed 2 bases, and the junction held 8 bases outside the gene matches. Germline-derived CDR1 and CDR2 are MNHEY and SMNVEV (reference sequence).

This rearrangement joins TRBV7-6 to TRBJ1-5; TRBD1 matches at 11 bases. Germline values: CDR1 SGHVS, CDR2 FNYEAQ. After removal of 1 base from V and 6 bases from J, the junction contained 2 bases not matched to a gene. The CDR3 totals 15 residues. The CDR3 region has the DNA TGTGCCAGCAGCTTAGTGGGGACAGGGGGTCAGCCCCAGCATTTT. As protein: CASSLVGTGGQPQHF.

The rearrangement joins TRBV19 to TRBJ1-6; D is possibly TRBD1 (5 bases). The germline V and J ends were trimmed by 7 bases and 5 bases, with 12 bases remaining between them. CDR1 and CDR2 from the germline V gene are LNHDA and SQIVND (reference sequence). This CDR3 comprises 14 residues. Written as DNA, the CDR3 is TGTGCCAGTAACTCAGGGTTGAATAATTCACCCCTCCACTTT. The encoded protein is CASNSGLNNSPLHF.

A few counts support this clone. The chain has TRBV6-1 and TRBJ2-1, with 13 positions matching TRBD2. Germline V CDR1 and CDR2: MNHNS, SASEGT. This CDR3 has 15 residues. After removal of 3 bases from V and 14 bases from J, the junction contained 10 bases not matched to a gene. This CDR3 is CASSDLLAGGPGEFF. The CDR3 nucleotides read TGTGCCAGCAGTGACCTACTAGCGGGAGGGCCGGGTGAGTTCTTC.

This clone was counted a few times. V usage is TRBV11-2 and J usage is TRBJ2-2; D gene unclear. V gave up 1 base and J gave up 4 bases, with 4 bases separating them. The germline gives CDR1 SGHAT, CDR2 FQNNGV. The CDR3 runs 13 residues. This CDR3 reads CASSLVRTGELFF. The DNA of the CDR3 is TGTGCCAGCAGCTTAGTCCGCACCGGGGAGCTGTTTTTT.

A few counts support this clone. The chain recombines TRBV9 with TRBJ2-1, with D possibly TRBD2 on 5 matching bases. The CDR3 sequence is 15 residues long. Germline V gives CDR1 SGDLS, CDR2 YYNGEE. V shed 4 bases and J shed 0 bases, with 11 bases lying between them. The CDR3 loop is CASSPSGNSYNEQFF. The DNA for the CDR3 is TGTGCCAGCAGCCCAAGCGGAAACTCCTACAATGAGCAGTTCTTC.

This chain joins TRBV28 and TRBJ2-7, with D possibly being TRBD2 (5 bases). The CDR3 spans 13 residues. In germline, CDR1 is MDHEN, CDR2 SYDVKM. Trimming took 5 bases from V and 5 from J, leaving 13 bases between them. Written as DNA, the CDR3 is TGTGCCAGCAGTGTCCTCGGCGGGCACGAGCAGTACTTC. This encodes CASSVLGGHEQYF.

This clone has only one observation. CDR3 region: CASSPGSGTGYYGYTF. CDR3 sequence (DNA): TGTGCCAGCAGTCCCGGCTCCGGGACAGGCTACTATGGCTACACCTTC. The chain links TRBV28 to TRBJ1-2; 8 positions agree with TRBD1. Germline CDR1 is MDHEN and CDR2 is SYDVKM. There are 16 residues in the CDR3. Germline trimming cut 5 bases from V and 3 bases from J; bases unmatched to any gene: 11.

Points on this clone: Because it lacks the conserved phenylalanine or tryptophan at the end, this CDR3 is likely a read error. The rearrangement uses TRBV6-5 and TRBJ1-1; D is ambiguous. Per germline, CDR1 MNHEY and CDR2 SVGAGI. Trimming removed 2 bases at V and 5 bases at J, with 3 bases between. This CDR3 has 11 residues. The CDR3 nucleotides are TGTGCCAGCAGTTACAGGACTGAAGCTTTCCTT. The encoded protein is CASSYRTEAFL.

This chain joins TRBV28 and TRBJ1-2; 9 bases match TRBD1. Germline CDR1 MDHEN, CDR2 SYDVKM. The V segment lost 6 bases and the J segment 6 bases; nucleotides outside the gene matches: 8. The CDR3 runs to 14 residues. Here the CDR3 reads CASRSGQGDHGYTF. The CDR3 bases are TGTGCCAGCAGGTCGGGACAGGGAGATCATGGCTACACCTTC.

A single count supports this clone. The rearrangement links TRBV28 to TRBJ2-1; 12 bases align to TRBD2. The V segment lost 1 base and the J segment 5 bases; nucleotides outside the gene matches: 0. CDR3 length: 15 residues. Germline assignment: CDR1 MDHEN and CDR2 SYDVKM. This CDR3 reads CASSLSSGRDNEQFF. Written as DNA, the CDR3 is TGTGCCAGCAGTTTATCTAGCGGGAGGGACAATGAGCAGTTCTTC.

This clone is a singleton in its sample. J is TRBJ1-5 and V is TRBV6-5, with TRBD1 matching 8 bases. Germline V gene lookup returns CDR1 MNHEY and CDR2 SVGAGI. This CDR3 has 14 residues. After removal of 4 bases from V and 7 bases from J, the junction contained 6 bases not matched to a gene. CDR3 nucleotides: TGTGCCAGCAGTTTTTCAGGGGGCGGGCAGCCCCAGCATTTT. Translation gives CASSFSGGGQPQHF.

In regard to this clone: At one of its ends the junction is not consistent with the germline gene, which may arise from a read error. The V gene is TRBV10-2, the J gene TRBJ1-2; no clear D gene. Germline CDR1 WSHSY, CDR2 SAAADI. CDR3 length equals 13 residues. CDR3 nucleotide sequence: TGCGCCAGCAGGGCCCATGACGGGTCGTCGGCCAGCTTC. Translating it yields CASRAHDGSSASF.

This sequence joins TRBV6-1 and TRBJ1-2; D not resolved. The CDR3 is made up of 17 amino acids. CDR1 and CDR2 (germline): MNHNS, SASEGT. V was shortened by 0 bases and J by 4 bases, with 18 bases between the two germline ends. DNA of the CDR3: TGTGCCAGCAGTGAAGCCGCCCGACTATCTTTGGGCTATGGCTACACCTTC. This codes for CASSEAARLSLGYGYTF.

Only a few counts were recorded for this clone. The V and J genes are TRBV5-8 and TRBJ2-5; D remains unclear. Between the trimmed V and J ends, which lost 4 bases and 10 bases, there was a span of 11 bases. Germline V CDR1 and CDR2: SGHTS, YDEGEE. The CDR3 spans 11 residues. CDR3 DNA sequence: TGTGCCAGCAGCCCCGGTTTTGTCCAGTACTTC. It encodes CASSPGFVQYF.

The chain uses TRBV29-1 and TRBJ2-3; 8 positions match TRBD1. CDR1 SQVTM and CDR2 ANQGSEA come from the germline V gene. The CDR3 contains 15 residues. V shed 8 bases, J shed 4 bases, and the junction held 14 bases outside the gene matches. CDR3 nucleotides: TGCAGCCCACGTCTCGGGACAGGAGCTTCAGATACGCAGTATTTT. This encodes CSPRLGTGASDTQYF.

V usage is TRBV18 and J usage is TRBJ2-1; 9 bases match TRBD1. CDR3 size: 15 residues. Germline V gene sequence: CDR1 KGHSH, CDR2 LQKENI. Trimming removed 1 base from V and 4 bases from J; junction bases left unmatched: 2. The CDR3 sequence is CASSPQGQGYNEQFF. CDR3 in DNA: TGTGCCAGCTCACCACAAGGACAGGGGTACAATGAGCAGTTCTTC.

The chain combines TRBV2 with TRBJ1-1; TRBD1 might be the D (6 bases). Trimming pared 6 bases from V and 4 bases from J, leaving 9 bases between. CDR3 length: 12 residues. Per the germline V gene, CDR1 is SNHLY and CDR2 is FYNNEI. The CDR3 DNA follows: TGTGCCAGCAGGGACAGCCTCACTGAAGCTTTCTTT. This translates into CASRDSLTEAFF.

The chain uses TRBV27 and TRBJ1-4, with 7 bases lining up with TRBD1. The CDR3 consists of 18 residues. Per germline, CDR1 MNHEY and CDR2 SMNVEV (reference sequence). V lost 3 bases, J lost 6 bases, and 16 bases stayed unmatched. This CDR3 reads CASSFQTVKGGFDEKLFF. Written as DNA, the CDR3 is TGTGCCAGCAGTTTCCAGACGGTAAAAGGGGGCTTCGATGAAAAACTGTTTTTT.

The chain has TRBV19 and TRBJ2-1; TRBD1 aligns across 8 bases. This CDR3 spans 15 amino acids. Looked up from germline, CDR1 is LNHDA and CDR2 is SQIVND (reference sequence). V shed 3 bases and J 8 bases; nucleotides not matched to a gene: 9. The CDR3 region is CASSIWAGGMYEQFF. The CDR3 region has the DNA TGTGCCAGTAGTATCTGGGCAGGGGGCATGTATGAGCAGTTCTTC.

The chain uses TRBV19 and TRBJ2-5, with TRBD1 matching 7 bases. This CDR3 region has 17 residues. Losses at the gene ends were 3 bases for V and 1 base for J; bases not matched to a gene: 11. Germline V gives CDR1 LNHDA, CDR2 SQIVND (reference sequence). CDR3 residues: CASSIGLGTAVQETQYF. The CDR3 DNA reads TGTGCCAGTAGTATCGGGTTGGGGACAGCGGTCCAAGAGACCCAGTACTTC.

This clone has just a few counts. This chain connects TRBV7-9 to TRBJ2-2, with 14 bases identical to TRBD2. Trimming at V came to 3 bases and at J to 8 bases, leaving 5 bases not matched to a gene. Germline lookup yields CDR1 SEHNR and CDR2 FQNEAQ (reference sequence). The CDR3 spans 16 residues. CDR3 protein: CASSFGLAGGPGELFF. DNA for the CDR3: TGTGCCAGCAGCTTCGGACTAGCGGGGGGACCAGGGGAGCTGTTTTTT.

CDR3 nucleotides: TGTGCCAGCAGTGACTCGTCGTACAATGAGCAGTTCTTC. Protein sequence: CASSDSSYNEQFF. This chain links TRBV6-4 with TRBJ2-1; D ambiguous. The CDR3 runs 13 residues. Germline V gives CDR1 MRHNA, CDR2 SNTAGT. With 0 bases removed from V and 4 bases from J, the gap between germline ends came to 4 bases.